A single sample is the source of the 15 T cell receptor beta chains below, sequenced in a study of T cells in localized non-small cell lung cancer. Method: immunoSEQ multiplex PCR; TCRdb's copy keeps in-frame clones and lacks some. The sample lists around 20,000 clones; around 85% were seen once. Sample: PBMCs, taken before any cancer treatment. All receptors derive from a woman aged 35-70 years with stage II squamous cell lung carcinoma.

This chain joins TRBV5-1 and TRBJ2-6; D is perhaps TRBD2 (5 bases). The V gene lost 0 bases and the J gene lost 2 bases, with 6 bases spanning the gap. The CDR3 is 15 amino acids. Germline V CDR1 and CDR2: SGHRS, YFSETQ. As DNA, the CDR3 is TGCGCCAGCAGCTTGGGAGGGACTGGGGCCAACGTCCTGACTTTC. Protein product: CASSLGGTGANVLTF. The full variable domain, rest sourced from reference TRBV5-1 and TRBJ2-6, is KAGVTQTPRYLIKTRGQQVTLSCSPISGHRSVSWYQQTPGQGLQFLFEYFSETQRNKGNFPGRFSGRQFSNSRSEMNVSTLELGDSALYLCASSLGGTGANVLTFGAGSRLTVL.

CDR3 sequence reads: CASRLTGNLYGYTF. CDR3 DNA: TGTGCCAGCAGGTTGACAGGGAACCTCTATGGCTACACCTTC. The V gene is TRBV5-6, the J gene TRBJ1-2; 7 bases align to TRBD1. Unmatched junction bases numbered 8, after V lost 5 bases and J lost 4 bases. Germline V gene lookup returns CDR1 SGHDT and CDR2 YYEEEE. This CDR3 spans 14 amino acids.

For the CDR3, the DNA is TGTGCCAGCAGCTTAAATAGCAATCAGCCCCAGCATTTT. Protein product: CASSLNSNQPQHF. The gene calls are TRBV7-2 and TRBJ1-5; D is ambiguous. In germline, CDR1 is SGHTA, CDR2 FQGNSA. The V end lost 2 bases, the J end lost 0 bases, and 2 bases lay between the germline ends. This CDR3 contains 13 residues.

V usage is TRBV5-1 and J usage is TRBJ2-7; a weak D match, TRBD1 (6 bases). V gave up 4 bases and J gave up 5 bases, with 13 bases separating them. The CDR3 has 13 amino acids. Germline lookup yields CDR1 SGHRS and CDR2 YFSETQ. The CDR3 loop is CASSPFQGHEQYF. The CDR3 DNA sequence: TGCGCCAGCAGCCCATTTCAGGGGCACGAGCAGTACTTC.

This chain links TRBV5-1 with TRBJ1-3; 8 bases line up with TRBD1. CDR1 SGHRS and CDR2 YFSETQ come from the germline V gene. V gave up 4 bases and J gave up 6 bases; unmatched junction bases: 9. The CDR3 sequence is 15 residues long. CDR3 bases: TGCGCCAGCAGCCGGACAGGGCCCGAGGAAAACACCATATATTTT. Its protein is CASSRTGPEENTIYF.

The genes are TRBV6-5 and TRBJ2-3, with 7 bases matching TRBD2. Germline-derived CDR1 and CDR2 are MNHEY and SVGAGI. CDR3 size: 15 residues. After removal of 0 bases from V and 3 bases from J, the junction contained 3 bases not matched to a gene. CDR3 coding DNA: TGTGCCAGCAGTTACTCGGGCGGGAGAACAGATACGCAGTATTTT. Protein sequence: CASSYSGGRTDTQYF.

J is TRBJ2-7 and V is TRBV28, with D tentatively TRBD2 (7 bases). This CDR3 is built from 17 residues. V was cut by 10 bases and J by 4 bases, with 29 bases left in between. Germline loops: CDR1 MDHEN, CDR2 SYDVKM. The CDR3 spells CATLLGGAPSGGYEQYF. The CDR3 coding sequence is TGTGCCACCCTTTTAGGGGGGGCGCCTAGCGGAGGTTACGAGCAGTACTTC.

V is TRBV19 and J is TRBJ2-5; 10 bases align to TRBD2. The CDR3 is 17 residues long. Germline CDR1 LNHDA, CDR2 SQIVND (reference sequence). J was trimmed by 2 bases and V by 5 bases; bases with no gene match: 11. The CDR3 DNA is TGTGCCAGTAGTGAACATTGGGGTAGCGGGAGGCAAGAGACCCAGTACTTC. This translates into CASSEHWGSGRQETQYF.

The V and J genes are TRBV27 and TRBJ1-1; perhaps TRBD1 as D (5 bases). With 5 bases removed from V and 6 bases from J, the gap between germline ends came to 10 bases. CDR1 and CDR2 from the germline V gene are MNHEY and SMNVEV (reference sequence). The CDR3 length is 12 residues. The CDR3 reads CASSPDNAEAFF. The CDR3 DNA reads as TGTGCCAGCAGTCCGGACAACGCTGAAGCTTTCTTT.

The V and J genes are TRBV19 and TRBJ2-1, with D perhaps assigned TRBD1 or TRBD2 (5 bases each). Germline CDR1 and CDR2: LNHDA and SQIVND (reference sequence). CDR3 length equals 15 residues. V gave up 0 bases and J gave up 4 bases, with 10 bases separating them. The CDR3 protein is CASSIDGAAYNEQFF. Written as DNA, the CDR3 is TGTGCCAGTAGTATAGACGGGGCCGCTTACAATGAGCAGTTCTTC.

CDR3 sequence: CASSQGRAGPYEQYF. In nucleotides, the CDR3 is TGCGCCAGCAGCCAAGGTCGGGCCGGACCCTACGAGCAGTACTTC. The V gene is TRBV4-3, the J gene TRBJ2-7; D is undetermined. Trimming removed 1 base at V and 2 bases at J, with 12 bases between. Per the germline V gene, CDR1 is LGHNA and CDR2 is YSLEER. The CDR3 totals 15 residues.

For the CDR3, the DNA is TGTGCCAGCGGGAGGACCGTCTACGAGCAGTACTTC. It is translated as CASGRTVYEQYF. The chain couples TRBV2 to TRBJ2-7, with D maybe TRBD2 (6 bases). Trimming cost V 8 bases and J 3 bases, with 11 bases left between them. The CDR3 is 12 amino acids. Germline-derived CDR1 and CDR2 are SNHLY and FYNNEI.

The chain carries TRBV28 and TRBJ2-1; TRBD2 agrees at 12 bases. The V segment lost 6 bases and the J segment 5 bases; nucleotides outside the gene matches: 5. CDR1 is MDHEN, CDR2 SYDVKM, per germline. The CDR3 is 15 residues long. The CDR3 DNA sequence: TGTGCCAGCAGCCTAGCGGGAGGGCCGCACAATGAGCAGTTCTTC. It codes for CASSLAGGPHNEQFF.

The V call is TRBV20-1, the J call TRBJ2-3; D is ambiguous. V shed 3 bases and J shed 8 bases, with 9 bases lying between them. The CDR3 sequence is 11 residues long. CDR1 and CDR2 (germline): DFQATT, SNEGSKA (reference sequence). For the CDR3, the DNA is TGCAGTGCTAGGGACCTCAGTACGCAGTATTTT. Protein: CSARDLSTQYF.

This clone has a handful of counts. V gene TRBV6-5 combines with J gene TRBJ2-7; a weak D match, TRBD1 (5 bases). Germline V gene lookup returns CDR1 MNHEY and CDR2 SVGAGI. There are 13 residues in the CDR3. With 6 bases removed from V and 6 bases from J, the gap between germline ends came to 15 bases. CDR3 DNA: TGTGCCAGCAGACTCCTTGACAGTTCCGAGCAGTACTTC. Amino acids: CASRLLDSSEQYF.